This T cell receptor beta chain was identified during a study of blood T cell repertoires in COVID-19. Per germline, CDR1 MNHEY and CDR2 SVGAGI. V was pared by 4 bases and J by 3 bases, with 9 bases between. The CDR3 length is 13 residues. Libraries were prepared by immunoSEQ multiplex PCR; TCRdb keeps only in-frame clonotypes and omits some of them. The table has roughly 400,000 clones, approximately 90% seen once; the top ten hold roughly 0.9%. The J gene is TRBJ1-2, the V gene TRBV6-5, with TRBD1 as a possible D gene (5 bases). This receptor was obtained from a woman aged 40 to 50 who had been exposed to COVID-19. Material: PBMCs or T cells enriched from blood (not recorded which). For the CDR3, the DNA is TGTGCCAGCAGTTTCGACAGATACTATGGCTACACCTTC. This translates into CASSFDRYYGYTF.